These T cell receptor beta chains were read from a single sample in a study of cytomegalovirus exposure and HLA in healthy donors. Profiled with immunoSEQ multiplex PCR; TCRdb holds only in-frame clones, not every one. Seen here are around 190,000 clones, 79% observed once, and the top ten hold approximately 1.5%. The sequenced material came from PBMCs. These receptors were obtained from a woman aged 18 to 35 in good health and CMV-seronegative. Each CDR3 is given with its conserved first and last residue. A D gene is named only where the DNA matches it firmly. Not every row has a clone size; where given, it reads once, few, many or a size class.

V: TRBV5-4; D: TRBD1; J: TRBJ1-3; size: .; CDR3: CASSAPGQGGNTIYF; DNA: TGTGCCAGCAGCGCGCCGGGACAGGGTGGAAACACCATATATTTT
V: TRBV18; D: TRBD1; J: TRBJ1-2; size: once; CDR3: CASSPPTHRQGGYTF; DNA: TGTGCCAGCTCACCACCCACCCACCGACAGGGCGGCTACACCTTC
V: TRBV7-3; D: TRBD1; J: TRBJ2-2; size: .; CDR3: CASTLDRVDTGELFF; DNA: TGTGCCAGCACCTTGGACAGGGTGGACACCGGGGAGCTGTTTTTT
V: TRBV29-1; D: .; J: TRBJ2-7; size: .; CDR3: CSVSFRDSYEQYF; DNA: TGCAGCGTTTCCTTCAGGGACTCCTACGAGCAGTACTTC
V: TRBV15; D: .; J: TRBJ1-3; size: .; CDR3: CATSKLLSSGNTIYF; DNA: TGTGCCACCAGCAAACTTTTGAGCTCTGGAAACACCATATATTTT
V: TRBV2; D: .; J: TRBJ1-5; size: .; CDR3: CASSSTSGTSNQPQHF; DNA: TGTGCCAGCAGTTCAACTTCCGGGACAAGCAATCAGCCCCAGCATTTT
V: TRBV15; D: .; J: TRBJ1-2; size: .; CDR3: CATTNLTRNYGYTF; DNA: TGTGCCACCACCAACTTGACAAGAAACTATGGCTACACCTTC
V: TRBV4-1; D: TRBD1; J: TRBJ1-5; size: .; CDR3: CASSQIGTGENQPQHF; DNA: TGCGCCAGCAGCCAAATAGGGACAGGGGAGAATCAGCCCCAGCATTTT
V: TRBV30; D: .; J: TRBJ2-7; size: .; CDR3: CAWSVGVSDEQYF; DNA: TGTGCCTGGAGTGTGGGAGTATCGGACGAGCAGTACTTC
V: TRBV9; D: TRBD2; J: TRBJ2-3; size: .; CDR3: CASSVAGTRTDTQYF; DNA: TGTGCCAGCAGCGTAGCCGGGACTAGAACAGATACGCAGTATTTT
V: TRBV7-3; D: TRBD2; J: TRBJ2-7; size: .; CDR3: CASSPQPSGGEQYF; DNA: TGTGCCAGCAGCCCACAACCTAGCGGGGGCGAGCAGTACTTC
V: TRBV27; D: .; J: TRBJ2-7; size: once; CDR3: CASRSKMTGTYEQYF; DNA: TGTGCCAGCCGTAGTAAGATGACAGGAACCTACGAGCAGTACTTC
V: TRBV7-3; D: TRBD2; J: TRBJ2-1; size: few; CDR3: CASSSTSGGWGSNEQFF; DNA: TGTGCCAGCAGCTCGACTAGCGGGGGTTGGGGTTCCAATGAGCAGTTCTTC
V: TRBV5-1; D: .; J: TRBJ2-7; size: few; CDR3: CASSPVGTYEQYF; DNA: TGCGCCAGCAGCCCCGTGGGGACTTACGAGCAGTACTTC